The present T cell receptor beta chain was sequenced within a study of radiation and T cells in renal cell carcinoma. Sequencing used immunoSEQ multiplex PCR; TCRdb keeps in-frame clones, though not all of them. The data show about 22,000 clones, over 70% seen once. The length of the CDR3 is 13 residues. The germline CDR1 and CDR2 sequences are SQVTM and ANQGSEA. V lost 8 bases, J lost 4 bases, and 17 bases lay in between. Described time point: baseline pretreatment blood. Treatment in this sample: 15 Gy SBRT to primary tumor, nephrectomy 4 weeks later. This TCR came from a man aged 55-75 years with renal cell carcinoma. This chain connects TRBV29-1 to TRBJ1-1, with D possibly TRBD1 on 5 matching bases. Sequencing was performed on blood, taken from a patient whose treatment included radiotherapy and nephrectomy. CDR3 loop: CSFWWVRGTEAFF. The CDR3 DNA follows: TGCAGCTTTTGGTGGGTAAGGGGCACTGAAGCTTTCTTT.